A single T cell receptor (beta chain) is shown here with its context. The data are from a study of regulatory T cells in long-lasting Graves disease. Time point reported: newly diagnosed GD, antithyroid drugs for less than 3 months. Extracted PBMC RNA gave rise to the TCR library. HTBI primers from iRepertoire and Arm-PCR of CDR3 regions yielded the TCR beta libraries. A single record per CDR3 protein comes from TCRdb applying MiXCR to the multiplex PCR reads. The profile shows around 460,000 distinct CDR3 sequences, about 14% of them singletons. This sample also belongs to another study, concerning T cells in Graves' hyperthyroidism and ophthalmopathy.

Sequences were derived from peripheral blood mononuclear cells (PBMCs), sampled at new diagnosis, from a patient treated with antithyroid drugs. This TCR came from a woman between 50 and 59 years old with Graves disease.

In nucleotides, the CDR3 is TGCAGTGCTAGAGATTCCGGGGGACACTCTGGAAACACCATATATTTT. It translates to CSARDSGGHSGNTIYF. The chain employs TRBV20-1 and TRBJ1-3, with D possibly being TRBD1 (6 bases). CDR1 and CDR2 from the germline V gene are DFQATT and SNEGSKA (reference sequence). This CDR3 is 16 amino acids long. V was cut by 0 bases and J by 0 bases, with 12 bases left in between.